These 30 T cell receptor beta chains share one sample of origin, sequenced in a study of blood T cell repertoires in COVID-19. The data were produced by immunoSEQ multiplex PCR, yet TCRdb's version contains in-frame clones alone and is incomplete. Here the sample spans a few hundred thousand clones, about nine tenths being singletons. Sequenced: peripheral blood. Source of these receptors: a man aged 50 to 59 with acute or convalescent COVID-19.

V and J are TRBV7-7 and TRBJ2-2; TRBD1 agrees at 9 bases. The CDR3 sequence is 13 residues long. Germline V gene lookup returns CDR1 SSHAT and CDR2 FNYEAQ (reference sequence). The CDR3 protein is CAKGQGNTGELFF. CDR3 DNA: TGTGCTAAGGGACAGGGGAACACCGGGGAGCTGTTTTTT.

The genes are TRBV7-2 and TRBJ2-1, with 12 bases that match TRBD2. Germline CDR1 and CDR2: SGHTA and FQGNSA. This CDR3 has 18 residues. The ends lost 5 bases at V and 1 base at J; junction bases unmatched: 9. Written as DNA, the CDR3 is TGTGCCAGCAGCCAACCTCTAGCGGGGGGGCGATCCTACAATGAGCAGTTCTTC. This translates into CASSQPLAGGRSYNEQFF.

The V gene is TRBV7-9, the J gene TRBJ2-1, with D tentatively TRBD1 (5 bases). The V and J ends lost 2 bases and 5 bases respectively, with 13 bases between them. The length of the CDR3 is 15 residues. Germline V gives CDR1 SEHNR, CDR2 FQNEAQ (reference sequence). The CDR3 protein is CASSLNHRFHNEQFF. The CDR3 nucleotides read TGTGCCAGCAGCTTAAATCACAGGTTCCACAATGAGCAGTTCTTC.

The genes are TRBV11-3 and TRBJ2-1; 11 nucleotides line up with TRBD2. The germline CDR1 and CDR2 sequences are SGHNT and YENEEA. This CDR3 contains 16 residues. The J segment lost 1 base and the V segment lost 1 base, leaving 0 bases of the junction unmatched. The CDR3 DNA reads TGTGCCAGCAGCTTAGGGACTAGCGGGTCCTACAATGAGCAGTTCTTC. Amino acid sequence: CASSLGTSGSYNEQFF.

The sample holds a few counts of this clone. The J gene is TRBJ1-1, the V gene TRBV7-3; D is unclear. Germline lookup yields CDR1 SGHTA and CDR2 FQGTGA. With 3 bases removed from V and 2 bases from J, the gap between germline ends came to 7 bases. The CDR3 totals 13 residues. The CDR3 DNA follows: TGTGCCAGCAGCTTCGCAACTAACACTGAAGCTTTCTTT. It encodes CASSFATNTEAFF.

This chain joins TRBV11-3 and TRBJ2-5, with D possibly matching TRBD1 (6 bases). V was trimmed by 5 bases and J by 0 bases, leaving 13 bases between them. This CDR3 comprises 15 residues. Germline V CDR1 and CDR2: SGHNT, YENEEA. DNA for the CDR3: TGTGCCAGCAGCCCGAACGGACAGCACCAAGAGACCCAGTACTTC. It yields the protein CASSPNGQHQETQYF.

For the CDR3, the DNA is TGTGCCACCGGGGACAGGACAAGCTACGAGCAGTACTTC. It is translated as CATGDRTSYEQYF. This chain joins TRBV10-3 and TRBJ2-7; 8 nucleotides agree with TRBD1. Germline assignment: CDR1 ENHRY and CDR2 SYGVKD. After removal of 10 bases from V and 3 bases from J, the junction contained 8 bases not matched to a gene. The length of the CDR3 is 13 residues.

CDR3 sequence: CASTYGTSGLNEQFF. CDR3 nucleotides: TGTGCCAGCACCTACGGGACTAGCGGGCTTAATGAGCAGTTCTTC. This chain links TRBV27 with TRBJ2-1; 12 bases are a match to TRBD2. With 7 bases clipped from V and 7 bases from J, the junction kept 8 bases outside the gene matches. CDR1 MNHEY and CDR2 SMNVEV come from the germline V gene (reference sequence). The CDR3 has 15 residues.

The chain has TRBV12-3 or TRBV12-4 and TRBJ2-7; no firm D call. The CDR3 totals 13 residues. Trimming shortened V by 3 bases and J by 5 bases, and 11 bases separated the two germline ends. This CDR3 reads CASSFNFGHEQYF. The CDR3 DNA sequence: TGTGCCAGCAGTTTTAATTTTGGCCACGAGCAGTACTTC.

J is TRBJ1-1 and V is TRBV7-8; D remains ambiguous. Between the trimmed V and J ends, which lost 5 bases and 0 bases, there was a span of 13 bases. The CDR3 loop spans 15 amino acids. The germline V gene has CDR1 SGHVS and CDR2 FQNEAQ. The CDR3 loop is CASSPMVNMNTEAFF. The CDR3 region has the DNA TGTGCCAGCAGCCCAATGGTTAACATGAACACTGAAGCTTTCTTT.

The CDR3 DNA reads as TGCGCCAGCAGCCTTGAGGGGGACAGCTATGGCTACACCTTC. This sequence encodes CASSLEGDSYGYTF. The chain is built from TRBV5-1 and TRBJ1-2; 7 nucleotides match TRBD1. Germline V lookup: CDR1 SGHRS, CDR2 YFSETQ. With V trimmed by 4 bases and J by 4 bases, 7 bases remained unmatched. This CDR3 region has 14 residues.

The chain carries TRBV27 and TRBJ1-2; the match to TRBD1 covers 9 bases. The length of the CDR3 is 14 residues. CDR1 is MNHEY and CDR2 is SMNVEV in the germline V gene (reference sequence). J lost 6 bases, V lost 6 bases, and 8 bases had no gene match. The CDR3 DNA sequence: TGTGCCAGCAGCTTACTAACAGGGGGCAATGGCTACACCTTC. Translating it yields CASSLLTGGNGYTF.

The chain links TRBV5-4 to TRBJ1-2; D remains unclear. This CDR3 has 14 residues. Germline CDR1 SGHNT, CDR2 YYREEE (reference sequence). Trimming removed 1 base from V and 7 bases from J, with 14 bases in between. The CDR3 region is CASSLSLEGFGYTF. The CDR3 DNA follows: TGTGCCAGCAGCTTGTCTCTAGAGGGCTTTGGCTACACCTTC.

The rearrangement uses TRBV15 and TRBJ2-3; the D gene is possibly TRBD1 (7 bases). This CDR3 spans 16 amino acids. The V gene lost 5 bases and the J gene lost 3 bases, with 18 bases spanning the gap. Germline CDR1 reads LNHNV; CDR2 reads YYDKDF (reference sequence). CDR3 loop: CATSGPRAGGTDTQYF. The CDR3 region has the DNA TGTGCCACCAGCGGACCTCGGGCAGGGGGGACAGATACGCAGTATTTT.

The chain combines TRBV30 with TRBJ1-5, with 7 positions matching TRBD1. This CDR3 has 16 amino acids. V shed 1 base, J shed 4 bases, and the junction held 10 bases outside the gene matches. Germline CDR1 and CDR2: GTSNPN and SVGIG (reference sequence). CDR3 amino acids: CAWSDERDSGNQPQHF. For the CDR3, the DNA is TGTGCCTGGAGTGACGAACGGGACAGCGGAAATCAGCCCCAGCATTTT.

This rearrangement joins TRBV6-4 to TRBJ2-1; perhaps TRBD1 as D (7 bases). The germline gives CDR1 MRHNA, CDR2 SNTAGT. CDR3 size: 14 residues. V was cut by 3 bases and J by 8 bases, with 14 bases left in between. CDR3 sequence (DNA): TGTGCCAGCAGTGAAAGGGGGCCGGGGGATGAGCAGTTCTTC. Its protein product is CASSERGPGDEQFF.

This chain joins TRBV27 and TRBJ2-7; tentative D call: TRBD2 (6 bases). Germline V gene data show CDR1 as MNHEY and CDR2 as SMNVEV (reference sequence). The CDR3 sequence is 13 residues long. Between the trimmed V and J ends, which lost 3 bases and 6 bases, there was a span of 12 bases. The CDR3 sequence is CASSFGTAFEQYF. The CDR3 coding sequence is TGTGCCAGCAGTTTCGGGACTGCGTTCGAGCAGTACTTC.

The chain recombines TRBV19 with TRBJ1-2; perhaps TRBD1 as D (5 bases). Germline CDR1 LNHDA, CDR2 SQIVND (reference sequence). This CDR3 region has 12 residues. Trimming took 6 bases from V and 4 from J, leaving 9 bases between them. The CDR3 loop is CASRVGGYGYTF. CDR3 sequence (DNA): TGTGCCAGTAGGGTGGGGGGCTATGGCTACACCTTC.

This clone was recorded many times. Other DNA variants within this sample encode the same CDR3. The chain joins TRBV30 to TRBJ1-5; D not certain. The germline V gene encodes CDR1 GTSNPN and CDR2 SVGIG (reference sequence). The CDR3 runs to 12 residues. V shed 5 bases and J shed 0 bases, with 5 bases lying between them. The CDR3 protein is CAWSYSNQPQHF. In DNA form, the CDR3 reads TGTGCCTGGTCCTATAGCAATCAGCCCCAGCATTTT.

The chain joins TRBV6-5 to TRBJ2-1, with 9 bases matching TRBD2. CDR3 size: 15 residues. J was trimmed by 0 bases and V by 6 bases; bases with no gene match: 3. Germline CDR1 MNHEY, CDR2 SVGAGI. The CDR3 nucleotides read TGTGCCAGCAGGGATAGCGGGGGCTCCTACAATGAGCAGTTCTTC. Amino acids: CASRDSGGSYNEQFF.

The chain uses TRBV5-1 and TRBJ2-5; 9 bases align to TRBD2. The CDR3 consists of 16 residues. The junction had 11 bases not matched to a gene; V was cut back by 0 bases and J by 8 bases. CDR1 SGHRS and CDR2 YFSETQ come from the germline V gene. CDR3 in amino acids: CASSLAPAGGGETQYF. The CDR3 DNA is TGCGCCAGCAGCTTGGCTCCCGCGGGGGGGGGAGAAACCCAGTACTTC.

This chain joins TRBV6-5 and TRBJ2-7; TRBD1 matches at 8 bases. Losses at the gene ends were 6 bases for V and 5 bases for J; bases not matched to a gene: 6. Germline lookup yields CDR1 MNHEY and CDR2 SVGAGI. This CDR3 contains 13 residues. The CDR3 is CASRVTGDHEQYF. CDR3 nucleotides: TGTGCCAGCAGGGTGACAGGGGACCACGAGCAGTACTTC.

In DNA form, the CDR3 reads TGTGCCAGCAGCTTAGCCATCATTGGGACAGCAAAAGACTATGGCTACACCTTC. Its protein is CASSLAIIGTAKDYGYTF. The rearrangement uses TRBV7-8 and TRBJ1-2, with 7 bases aligning to TRBD1. The germline gives CDR1 SGHVS, CDR2 FQNEAQ. There are 18 residues in the CDR3. Trimming took 0 bases from V and 3 from J; bases not matched to a gene: 13. The whole variable domain, filled in from reference TRBV7-8 and TRBJ1-2, reads GAGVSQSPRYKVAKRGQDVALRCDPISGHVSLFWYQQALGQGPEFLTYFQNEAQLDKSGLPSDRFFAERPEGSVSTLKIQRTQQEDSAVYLCASSLAIIGTAKDYGYTFGSGTRLTVV.

The rearrangement uses TRBV7-2 and TRBJ2-3; D not certain. The CDR3 is 12 residues long. Germline-derived CDR1 and CDR2 are SGHTA and FQGNSA. Trimming took off 5 bases at V and 6 bases at J, with 9 bases between the two ends. CDR3 residues: CASSPSVDTQYF. The CDR3 DNA sequence: TGTGCCAGCAGCCCCAGCGTGGATACGCAGTATTTT. The full variable domain, rest sourced from reference TRBV7-2 and TRBJ2-3, is GAGVSQSPSNKVTEKGKDVELRCDPISGHTALYWYRQSLGQGLEFLIYFQGNSAPDKSGLPSDRFSAERTGGSVSTLTIQRTQQEDSAVYLCASSPSVDTQYFGPGTRLTVL.

The genes are TRBV30 and TRBJ1-2; TRBD1 might be the D (5 bases). Germline V lookup: CDR1 GTSNPN, CDR2 SVGIG (reference sequence). The CDR3 totals 17 residues. V shed 0 bases and J shed 8 bases, with 25 bases lying between them. The DNA of the CDR3 is TGTGCCTGGAGTGTCACAAGGTTCAGGGAACAGGCTGGAGGCTACACCTTC. It translates to CAWSVTRFREQAGGYTF.

The chain carries TRBV5-1 and TRBJ1-4; 7 bases line up with TRBD1. The CDR3 spans 14 residues. The germline gives CDR1 SGHRS, CDR2 YFSETQ. The junction had 7 bases not matched to a gene; V was cut back by 3 bases and J by 8 bases. The CDR3 DNA reads as TGCGCCAGCAGCTCTGACAGGGTAGGCGAAAAACTGTTTTTT. Translation gives CASSSDRVGEKLFF. Based on the CDR3 plus reference TRBV5-1 and TRBJ1-4, the full variable domain is KAGVTQTPRYLIKTRGQQVTLSCSPISGHRSVSWYQQTPGQGLQFLFEYFSETQRNKGNFPGRFSGRQFSNSRSEMNVSTLELGDSALYLCASSSDRVGEKLFFGSGTQLSVL.

The chain has TRBV7-6 and TRBJ1-2, with 7 bases fitting TRBD1. The V gene end was trimmed by 3 bases and the J gene end by 5 bases; junction bases not matched to a gene: 12. The germline V gene has CDR1 SGHVS and CDR2 FNYEAQ. This CDR3 has 16 amino acids. CDR3 DNA sequence: TGTGCCAGCAGCTTGGGACAGTGGAATCCCCCGTATGGCTACACCTTC. Encoded protein: CASSLGQWNPPYGYTF. The full variable domain, in which reference TRBV7-6 and TRBJ1-2 provide the parts outside the CDR3, is GAGVSQSPRYKVTKRGQDVALRCDPISGHVSLYWYRQALGQGPEFLTYFNYEAQQDKSGLPNDRFSAERPEGSISTLTIQRTEQRDSAMYRCASSLGQWNPPYGYTFGSGTRLTVV.

J is TRBJ2-7 and V is TRBV7-2; 9 nucleotides match TRBD2. V trimming: 4 bases; J trimming: 2 bases; junction bases outside the gene matches: 9. Germline V CDR1 and CDR2: SGHTA, FQGNSA. There are 16 residues in the CDR3. CDR3 sequence (DNA): TGTGCCAGCAGCTCCCCCCGCCTAGCGGGGACCTACGAGCAGTACTTC. Translation gives CASSSPRLAGTYEQYF.

This clone was counted a single time. V and J are TRBV29-1 and TRBJ2-5, with D possibly TRBD1 on 6 matching bases. This CDR3 is built from 13 residues. Looked up from germline, CDR1 is SQVTM and CDR2 is ANQGSEA. The V end was cut by 4 bases, the J end by 1 base, with 10 bases between. CDR3 region: CSVGGTLQETQYF. Written as DNA, the CDR3 is TGCAGCGTTGGTGGGACACTCCAAGAGACCCAGTACTTC.

This clone occurred once. The chain carries TRBV3-1 (or the pseudogene TRBV3-2) and TRBJ2-2, with D unclear. CDR3 length: 11 amino acids. Deletions cut 6 bases from V and 8 bases from J, with 7 bases between. The germline CDR1 and CDR2 sequences are LGHDT and YNNKEL (reference sequence). The CDR3 spells CASRSGGELFF. The CDR3 DNA reads TGTGCCAGCAGATCAGGTGGGGAGCTGTTTTTT.